One and the same sample provided the 16 T cell receptor beta chains below, sequenced in a study of blood T cell repertoires in COVID-19 (dated by TCRdb to 2020 to 2021). Libraries were prepared through the immunoSEQ multiplex PCR assay. TCRdb obtained this table from immuneACCESS and retained in-frame rearrangements with V and J assigned. These tables miss some clones; where compared with another copy, unresolved V genes account for less than half of the shortfall, and the remainder is unexplained. The table for this sample lists about 250,000 clones; about 80% of them were counted only once. Together, the top ten hold approximately 9.1% of the sample. Sequencing was performed on peripheral blood. Receptors were obtained from a man older than 75 with acute or convalescent COVID-19.

The CDR3 spells CASRSRGGRWTGELFF. The CDR3 DNA sequence: TGTGCCAGCAGGAGTAGGGGGGGGCGGTGGACCGGGGAGCTGTTTTTT. This rearrangement joins TRBV2 to TRBJ2-2, with D tentatively TRBD2 (7 bases). Germline V gene lookup returns CDR1 SNHLY and CDR2 FYNNEI. The CDR3 is made up of 16 amino acids. Trimming shortened V by 6 bases and J by 5 bases, and 19 bases separated the two germline ends.

V and J are TRBV18 and TRBJ2-1, with 8 bases identical to TRBD1. Germline-derived CDR1 and CDR2 are KGHSH and LQKENI. The junction had 6 bases not matched to a gene; V was cut back by 6 bases and J by 2 bases. The CDR3 is made up of 15 amino acids. The DNA for the CDR3 is TGTGCCAGCTCCCCCGGACAGGGACCCTACAATGAGCAGTTCTTC. Its protein is CASSPGQGPYNEQFF.

This clone was seen only once. The rearrangement joins TRBV30 to TRBJ1-2; D call uncertain. This CDR3 has 15 amino acids. Per germline, CDR1 GTSNPN and CDR2 SVGIG (reference sequence). V dropped 0 bases and J dropped 1 base, with 12 bases sitting between them. CDR3 coding DNA: TGTGCCTGGAGTGTAGGAACAGACTATAACTATGGCTACACCTTC. Its translation: CAWSVGTDYNYGYTF.

The rearrangement uses TRBV5-1 and TRBJ1-1; possibly TRBD1 for D (5 bases). The CDR3 has 17 residues. The germline CDR1 and CDR2 sequences are SGHRS and YFSETQ. Trimming pared 4 bases from V and 0 bases from J, leaving 19 bases between. The CDR3 sequence: CASSLPRLTAMNTEAFF. CDR3 nucleotides: TGCGCCAGCAGCCTACCCAGATTGACAGCTATGAACACTGAAGCTTTCTTT. The full variable domain, its missing parts supplied by reference TRBV5-1 and TRBJ1-1, is KAGVTQTPRYLIKTRGQQVTLSCSPISGHRSVSWYQQTPGQGLQFLFEYFSETQRNKGNFPGRFSGRQFSNSRSEMNVSTLELGDSALYLCASSLPRLTAMNTEAFFGQGTRLTVV.

The V and J genes are TRBV14 and TRBJ2-1, with unresolved D. Trimming removed 0 bases at V and 4 bases at J, with 10 bases between. The CDR3 spans 15 residues. Germline lookup yields CDR1 SGHDN and CDR2 FVKESK. The CDR3 loop reads CASSQDSGIYNEQFF. The CDR3 DNA is TGTGCCAGCAGCCAAGATTCAGGAATTTACAATGAGCAGTTCTTC.

The J gene is TRBJ2-4, the V gene TRBV10-3; 7 bases are shared with TRBD1. The CDR3 totals 20 residues. The germline V gene encodes CDR1 ENHRY and CDR2 SYGVKD. Trimming took 0 bases from V and 1 from J; bases not matched to a gene: 15. The DNA of the CDR3 is TGTGCCATCAGTGAGTCCTATGGGGGACAGTCAGGAGTTGCCAAAAACATTCAGTACTTC. Encoded protein: CAISESYGGQSGVAKNIQYF.

J is TRBJ2-5 and V is TRBV11-2; TRBD1 matches 9 bases. This CDR3 is 13 amino acids long. The germline CDR1 and CDR2 sequences are SGHAT and FQNNGV. Trimming took 4 bases from V and 5 from J; bases not matched to a gene: 2. CDR3 sequence (DNA): TGTGCCAGCAGCTGGGACAGGGCCGAGACCCAGTACTTC. This sequence encodes CASSWDRAETQYF. Looking up the rest from reference TRBV11-2 and TRBJ2-5 gives the full variable domain: EAGVAQSPRYKIIEKRQSVAFWCNPISGHATLYWYQQILGQGPKLLIQFQNNGVVDDSQLPKDRFSAERLKGVDSTLKIQPAKLEDSAVYLCASSWDRAETQYFGPGTRLLVL.

V gene TRBV2 combines with J gene TRBJ2-1; the match to TRBD2 covers 9 bases. Germline values: CDR1 SNHLY, CDR2 FYNNEI. The J segment lost 12 bases and the V segment lost 3 bases, leaving 9 bases of the junction unmatched. This CDR3 is 14 amino acids long. The CDR3 here is CASSDSRGGRGQFF. In DNA form, the CDR3 reads TGTGCCAGCAGTGACTCGCGGGGGGGCCGCGGGCAGTTCTTC.

V and J are TRBV5-1 and TRBJ2-6, with 11 bases fitting TRBD1. This CDR3 contains 16 residues. Germline loops: CDR1 SGHRS, CDR2 YFSETQ. J was trimmed by 4 bases and V by 4 bases; bases with no gene match: 4. The CDR3 DNA is TGCGCCAGCAGCACCGGACAGGGGGCCGGGGCCAACGTCCTGACTTTC. This encodes CASSTGQGAGANVLTF.

This chain connects TRBV6-6 to TRBJ1-1; no definite D call. V lost 7 bases to trimming and J lost 6 bases, with 15 bases between them. Germline CDR1 and CDR2: MNHNY and SVGAGI (reference sequence). This CDR3 is 13 amino acids long. The CDR3 nucleotides read TGTGCCAGCATTACCCCTTTGGCAGCTGAAGCTTTCTTT. As protein: CASITPLAAEAFF.

The V and J genes are TRBV10-3 and TRBJ2-7; 9 bases map to TRBD2. The ends lost 6 bases at V and 0 bases at J; junction bases unmatched: 3. The CDR3 totals 14 residues. The germline V gene has CDR1 ENHRY and CDR2 SYGVKD. This CDR3 is CAISWGLASYEQYF. The CDR3 coding sequence is TGTGCCATCAGCTGGGGACTAGCCTCCTACGAGCAGTACTTC.

The V call is TRBV5-4, the J call TRBJ2-1, with 15 bases aligning to TRBD2. The J segment lost 8 bases and the V segment lost 0 bases, leaving 6 bases of the junction unmatched. CDR3 size: 17 residues. Germline CDR1 is SGHNT and CDR2 is YYREEE (reference sequence). The CDR3 region has the DNA TGTGCCAGCAGCTTGGGAGGACTAGCGGGGGGGCTGGATGAGCAGTTCTTC. Translation gives CASSLGGLAGGLDEQFF. Together with reference TRBV5-4 and TRBJ2-1, the CDR3 gives the full variable domain: ETGVTQSPTHLIKTRGQQVTLRCSSQSGHNTVSWYQQALGQGPQFIFQYYREEENGRGNFPPRFSGLQFPNYSSELNVNALELDDSALYLCASSLGGLAGGLDEQFFGPGTRLTVL.

The V and J genes are TRBV30 and TRBJ1-2; unclear D gene. The germline gives CDR1 GTSNPN, CDR2 SVGIG (reference sequence). There are 13 residues in the CDR3. Trimming removed 2 bases from V and 7 bases from J, with 14 bases in between. The DNA for the CDR3 is TGTGCCTGGAGTTCGGTATGGGAGAGTGGCTACACCTTC. Encoded protein: CAWSSVWESGYTF. Supplemented by reference TRBV30 and TRBJ1-2, the full variable domain reads SQTIHQWPATLVQPVGSPLSLECTVEGTSNPNLYWYRQAAGRGLQLLFYSVGIGQISSEVPQNLSASRPQDRQFILSSKKLLLSDSGFYLCAWSSVWESGYTFGSGTRLTVV.

Details on this clone: Other DNA sequences of this sample code for an identical CDR3. The chain couples TRBV19 to TRBJ2-2; TRBD1 matches 10 bases. Losses at the gene ends were 6 bases for V and 0 bases for J; bases not matched to a gene: 4. This CDR3 spans 16 amino acids. Germline V gene sequence: CDR1 LNHDA, CDR2 SQIVND (reference sequence). For the CDR3, the DNA is TGTGCCAGTAGGCCCGGACAGGGGGCGAACACCGGGGAGCTGTTTTTT. Translated, it gives CASRPGQGANTGELFF.

J is TRBJ1-6 and V is TRBV9; 8 bases map to TRBD1. The V and J ends lost 2 bases and 10 bases, in that order; junction bases with no gene match: 5. The length of the CDR3 is 14 residues. Germline CDR1 reads SGDLS; CDR2 reads YYNGEE. CDR3 bases: TGTGCCAGCAGCGTGCGGACAGGGAACTCACCCCTCCACTTT. As protein: CASSVRTGNSPLHF.

V gene TRBV28 combines with J gene TRBJ1-2; D gene unclear. Germline V gene sequence: CDR1 MDHEN, CDR2 SYDVKM. This CDR3 comprises 15 residues. Trimming shortened V by 4 bases and J by 4 bases, and 16 bases separated the two germline ends. CDR3 protein: CASSSFPTRAYGYTF. CDR3 nucleotide sequence: TGTGCCAGCAGTTCGTTCCCCACGAGAGCCTATGGCTACACCTTC.